A selection of T cell receptor beta chains follows, all from one sample in a study of CD8 T cells in Susac syndrome. TCRdb processed the immunoSEQ multiplex PCR reads anew with MiXCR; each CDR3 protein has one entry. The sample gives some 450,000 distinct CDR3 sequences, about 85% of which show up once; more than 0.09% is in the top ten. Sequences were obtained from CD8+ T cells from PBMCs. These receptors were collected from a human donor with multiple sclerosis. Each CDR3 is given with its conserved first and last residue. The order of the fields is CDR3 DNA, CDR3 protein, J gene, D gene, clone size, V gene. A D gene is named only where the DNA matches it firmly. The listing skips clone size in some rows; elsewhere it reads once, few, many or a size class.

TGTGCCAGCAGTCCCGACGCCGGGGACTTCGTTCACACAGATACGCAGTATTTT CASSPDAGDFVHTDTQYF TRBJ2-3 - - TRBV12-3/TRBV12-4
TGCAGTGCTAGCAAGCGGGAGGACTCCTACGAGCAGTACTTC CSASKREDSYEQYF TRBJ2-7 TRBD2 - TRBV20-1
TGTGCCACCAGCAGAGTCTTTCCGGGACAGGGGTTTGACTACGAGCAGTACTTC CATSRVFPGQGFDYEQYF TRBJ2-7 TRBD1 - TRBV15
TGTGCCAGCAGTTACTCGTCAGGGGGCGCTGGGGCCAACGTCCTGACTTTC CASSYSSGGAGANVLTF TRBJ2-6 TRBD1 - TRBV6-5
TGTGCCAGCAGCGCGTGGGACAGCGAACGGCTCCGGGAAGCTTTCTTT CASSAWDSERLREAFF TRBJ1-1 TRBD1 once TRBV11-3
TGTGCCAGCGGGCGACAGGGAACGGAGACCCAGTACTTC CASGRQGTETQYF TRBJ2-5 TRBD1 - TRBV5-6
TGTGCCAGCAGCTTCGGACGGCCCTCTTCGAATCAGCCCCAGCATTTT CASSFGRPSSNQPQHF TRBJ1-5 - once TRBV5-6
TGTGCCAGCAGTGCCCCGGGACAAAATGAGCAGTTCTTC CASSAPGQNEQFF TRBJ2-1 - - TRBV12-3/TRBV12-4
TGCGCCAGCAGCCAAGCTGGACCTTCCGAAGCTTTCTTT CASSQAGPSEAFF TRBJ1-1 - - TRBV4-1
TGTGCCACCAGCAGAACAGGGCCCCTCCACTTT CATSRTGPLHF TRBJ1-6 - - TRBV15
TGTGCCACCAGCGTCCAGCGGGGGCCGCAAGAGACCCAGTACTTC CATSVQRGPQETQYF TRBJ2-5 TRBD2 - TRBV15
TGTGCCTGGAGTGATGGGCAGGGCGGTGAGCAGTTCTTC CAWSDGQGGEQFF TRBJ2-1 - once TRBV30
TGCGCCAGCAGCTTGGGGGGTCTGGAGGAGGGCGACGAGCAGTACTTC CASSLGGLEEGDEQYF TRBJ2-7 - - TRBV5-1
TGTGCCTGGAGTTTAGGGACTAGCTTGAACGAGCAGTACTTC CAWSLGTSLNEQYF TRBJ2-7 TRBD2 - TRBV30
TGTGCCAGCAGTTTGGGACAGACTTTCTACGAGCAGTACTTC CASSLGQTFYEQYF TRBJ2-7 TRBD1 - TRBV27
TGTGCCAGCAGTTCCCTCCCAACCTCTGGAAACACCATATATTTT CASSSLPTSGNTIYF TRBJ1-3 - - TRBV27
TGCAGTGCTAGAAGCCTCGCGGGGAGCTCCTACGAGCAGTACTTC CSARSLAGSSYEQYF TRBJ2-7 - - TRBV20-1
TGCAGTGCCTTGGGACAGTTGGACGGATCTTACGAGCAGTACTTC CSALGQLDGSYEQYF TRBJ2-7 TRBD1 - TRBV20-1
TGTGCCACCAGCAGGGCCCTGGGTGTGGGGACGTACCAAGAGACCCAGTACTTC CATSRALGVGTYQETQYF TRBJ2-5 - - TRBV15
TGTGCCAGCAGCTTGCTAGCGGGAGAGTTTAGGGGTGAGCAGTTCTTC CASSLLAGEFRGEQFF TRBJ2-1 TRBD2 - TRBV7-3
TGCAGTGCTAGGTCCCAGGGCTCTGCCTACGAGCAGTACTTC CSARSQGSAYEQYF TRBJ2-7 - - TRBV20-1
TGTGCCAGCAGTCTGCCCTGGGACGGAGGACAGGCTCAGCAGTTCTTC CASSLPWDGGQAQQFF TRBJ2-1 TRBD1 - TRBV27
TGCGCCAGCAGCAGCGGGACAGGGATCTATGGCTACACCTTC CASSSGTGIYGYTF TRBJ1-2 TRBD1 - TRBV5-1
TGTGCCAGCAGTTTAAGACCAGATGAGACCCAGTACTTC CASSLRPDETQYF TRBJ2-5 - - TRBV27
TGTGCCAGCAGCTCCACTAGCGGGGGAGAGCAGTTCTTC CASSSTSGGEQFF TRBJ2-1 TRBD2 - TRBV3-1
TGCAGTGCTAGCCAAGCTAGCACAGATACGCAGTATTTT CSASQASTDTQYF TRBJ2-3 - - TRBV20-1
TGTGCCAGCAGTTTCAGTTGGGGGCCTAAGAATTCACCCCTCCACTTT CASSFSWGPKNSPLHF TRBJ1-6 - once TRBV27
TGTGCCAGCAGCTTAGCTAGCGGAAGCCACTCCTACAATGAGCAGTTCTTC CASSLASGSHSYNEQFF TRBJ2-1 TRBD2 once TRBV11-2
TGTGCCAGCAGCCAAACACCCGGGACAGAGAACTATGGCTACACCTTC CASSQTPGTENYGYTF TRBJ1-2 TRBD1 - TRBV3-1
TGTGCCAGCAGCTTAGGTCCCAGCGGGACCCACGAGCAGTACTTC CASSLGPSGTHEQYF TRBJ2-7 TRBD2 - TRBV7-8
TGTGCCAGCAGCCGAAACCGGGACACCTACAATGAGCAGTTCTTC CASSRNRDTYNEQFF TRBJ2-1 - - TRBV14
TGTGCCAGCAGCGACAGGTCCAACACCGGGGAGCTGTTTTTT CASSDRSNTGELFF TRBJ2-2 - - TRBV2
TGTGCCACCACCCAACAAGCATCGGGAAACACCATATATTTT CATTQQASGNTIYF TRBJ1-3 - - TRBV15
TGTGCCAGCAGTTTAGTAGCAGGGGACGGCTACACCTTC CASSLVAGDGYTF TRBJ1-2 - once TRBV27
TGTGCCAGCAGGTCAGCGGTGGACACTGAAGCTTTCTTT CASRSAVDTEAFF TRBJ1-1 - - TRBV7-6
TGCGCCAGCAGCTTGCGGGGTTATTTCACTGAAGCTTTCTTT CASSLRGYFTEAFF TRBJ1-1 - - TRBV5-1
TGTGCCAGCAGTTACTCGAAAAGTTTTTTTGGGAGCACTGAAGCTTTCTTT CASSYSKSFFGSTEAFF TRBJ1-1 - - TRBV6-5
TGTGCCAGTGGGACAGCCTACGAGCAGTACTTC CASGTAYEQYF TRBJ2-7 TRBD1 - TRBV19
TGTGCCAGCAGCCCGAGCGCCGGGACTAGTTCGTACGAGCAGTACTTC CASSPSAGTSSYEQYF TRBJ2-7 TRBD2 - TRBV3-1
TGCAGTGCTAGAGTGAGGGTAGGGGCTGAGACTGAAGCTTTCTTT CSARVRVGAETEAFF TRBJ1-1 - - TRBV20-1
TGTGCCTGGAGGTCGGCTGGGGGCACTGAAGCTTTCTTT CAWRSAGGTEAFF TRBJ1-1 - - TRBV30
TGTGCCAGCAGCCCAGGACAGGGTTTGTTATATGGCTACACCTTC CASSPGQGLLYGYTF TRBJ1-2 TRBD1 - TRBV7-8
TGTGCCAGCAGCGCAGGGGCTAGCGGGACCACAGATACGCAGTATTTT CASSAGASGTTDTQYF TRBJ2-3 TRBD2 - TRBV6-1
TGTGCCAGCAGCTGGGGGGACAGCTCCACCGGGGAGCTGTTTTTT CASSWGDSSTGELFF TRBJ2-2 - - TRBV5-8